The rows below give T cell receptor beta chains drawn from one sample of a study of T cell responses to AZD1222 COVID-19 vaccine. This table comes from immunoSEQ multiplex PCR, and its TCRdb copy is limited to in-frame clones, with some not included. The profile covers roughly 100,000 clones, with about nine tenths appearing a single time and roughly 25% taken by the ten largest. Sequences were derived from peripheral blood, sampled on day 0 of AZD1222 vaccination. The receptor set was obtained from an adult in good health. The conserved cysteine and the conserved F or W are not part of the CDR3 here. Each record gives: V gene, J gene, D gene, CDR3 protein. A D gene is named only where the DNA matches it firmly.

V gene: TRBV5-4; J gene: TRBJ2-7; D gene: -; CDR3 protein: ASSPRDSVYEQY
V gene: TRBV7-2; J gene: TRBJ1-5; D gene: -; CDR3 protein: ASSLLGNSNQPQH
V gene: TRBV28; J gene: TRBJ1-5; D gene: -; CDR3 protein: ASSGAPQPQH
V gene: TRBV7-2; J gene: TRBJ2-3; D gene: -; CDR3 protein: ASRPAGATDTQY
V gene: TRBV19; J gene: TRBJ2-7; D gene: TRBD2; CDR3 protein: ASSIVTSGRYYEQY
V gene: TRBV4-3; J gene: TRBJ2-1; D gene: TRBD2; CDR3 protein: ASSQETSGSSDEQF
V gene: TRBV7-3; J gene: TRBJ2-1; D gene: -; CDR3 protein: ASSTTVYNEQF
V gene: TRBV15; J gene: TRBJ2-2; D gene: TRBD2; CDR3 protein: ATSRGRGLANGELF
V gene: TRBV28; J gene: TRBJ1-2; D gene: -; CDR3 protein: ASSVGRSNYGYT
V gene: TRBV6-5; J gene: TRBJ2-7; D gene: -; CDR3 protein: ASSYGGGLYYEQY
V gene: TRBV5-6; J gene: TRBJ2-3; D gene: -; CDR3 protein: ASSLIRLTDTQY
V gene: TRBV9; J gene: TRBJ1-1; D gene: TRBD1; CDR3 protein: ASSAGQGIRTEAF